The 22 T cell receptor beta chains below were found in one sample sequenced in a study of blood T cell repertoires in COVID-19. Data came from immunoSEQ multiplex PCR; TCRdb stores just in-frame clones and leaves some out. The sample carries approximately 30,000 clones, 70% to 90% recorded once. The sample comprised peripheral blood. These TCRs come from a human donor in a cohort sampled during active COVID-19.

Regarding this clone: A read error may produce the germline difference seen at one junction end. The chain employs TRBV7-7 and TRBJ2-5; 11 bases map to TRBD2. Germline loops: CDR1 SSHAT, CDR2 FNYEAQ (reference sequence). CDR3 length: 16 residues. This CDR3 reads CASSLGLAGGQETQYF. The CDR3 coding sequence is TGTGCTAGCAGCTTAGGGCTAGCGGGGGGCCAAGAGACCCAGTACTTC.

This chain links TRBV4-3 with TRBJ2-3, with D hard to call. Germline V lookup: CDR1 LGHNA, CDR2 YSLEER. The V and J ends lost 5 bases and 3 bases respectively, with 21 bases between them. The CDR3 length is 17 residues. The CDR3 bases are TGCGCCAGCAGCTACCCCCCCCTTGGTGACGGGACAGATACGCAGTATTTT. Translating it yields CASSYPPLGDGTDTQYF.

The rearrangement joins TRBV10-3 to TRBJ2-7; D is possibly TRBD2 (7 bases). The CDR3 extends over 13 amino acids. CDR1 is ENHRY, CDR2 SYGVKD, per germline. Trimming cost V 8 bases and J 2 bases, with 13 bases left between them. DNA for the CDR3: TGTGCCATCGAAACGGGGGGCCCCTACGAGCAGTACTTC. Residues: CAIETGGPYEQYF.

The V call is TRBV6-5, the J call TRBJ1-1; TRBD1 agrees at 9 bases. CDR1 is MNHEY, CDR2 SVGAGI, per germline. The CDR3 is made up of 13 amino acids. V gave up 8 bases and J gave up 4 bases; unmatched junction bases: 5. CDR3 amino acids: CASLRDRATEAFF. DNA for the CDR3: TGTGCCAGCCTCCGGGACAGGGCCACTGAAGCTTTCTTT.

The chain carries TRBV9 and TRBJ1-1, with 9 bases lining up with TRBD1. The CDR3 consists of 13 residues. Germline lookup yields CDR1 SGDLS and CDR2 YYNGEE. The J segment lost 11 bases and the V segment lost 0 bases, leaving 5 bases of the junction unmatched. The CDR3 spells CASSVAPDRGAFF. CDR3 nucleotides: TGTGCCAGCAGCGTAGCCCCGGACAGGGGCGCTTTCTTT.

The chain combines TRBV10-3 with TRBJ2-7; no firm D call. The CDR3 loop spans 12 amino acids. In germline, CDR1 is ENHRY, CDR2 SYGVKD. V was cut by 10 bases and J by 6 bases, with 16 bases left in between. DNA for the CDR3: TGTGCCACTGAACGGTCAGCAGGCGAGCAGTACTTC. It translates to CATERSAGEQYF.

The rearrangement joins TRBV9 to TRBJ2-3; TRBD2 is a possible D gene (6 bases). The CDR3 totals 17 residues. The germline gives CDR1 SGDLS, CDR2 YYNGEE. V was shortened by 1 base and J by 2 bases, with 17 bases between the two germline ends. For the CDR3, the DNA is TGTGCCAGCAGCGTATTTGAGCTAGCGACCAACACAGATACGCAGTATTTT. Its translation: CASSVFELATNTDTQYF.

The sample holds a few counts of this clone. The gene calls are TRBV2 and TRBJ2-7, with unresolved D. The V and J ends lost 6 bases and 10 bases respectively, with 10 bases between them. CDR1 is SNHLY, CDR2 FYNNEI, per germline. The CDR3 is 10 amino acids. CDR3 residues: CASSATKQYF. DNA for the CDR3: TGTGCCAGCAGCGCAACAAAACAGTACTTC.

The chain carries TRBV6-1 and TRBJ1-2; 11 bases match TRBD1. Germline CDR1 and CDR2: MNHNS and SASEGT. After removal of 2 bases from V and 6 bases from J, the junction contained 2 bases not matched to a gene. The CDR3 extends over 14 amino acids. CDR3 amino acids: CASSEQGQGDGYTF. The CDR3 DNA sequence: TGTGCCAGCAGTGAACAGGGACAGGGGGATGGCTACACCTTC.

The rearrangement joins TRBV19 to TRBJ1-1; no firm D call. Per germline, CDR1 LNHDA and CDR2 SQIVND (reference sequence). Deletions cut 2 bases from V and 5 bases from J, with 12 bases between. The CDR3 has 14 residues. The chain's CDR3 is CASSISGVPTEAFF. The CDR3 bases are TGTGCCAGTAGTATATCCGGGGTTCCGACTGAAGCTTTCTTT.

The chain employs TRBV7-3 and TRBJ2-5; weak D call: TRBD2 (5 bases). The CDR3 runs to 14 residues. The V and J ends lost 2 bases and 4 bases respectively, with 11 bases between them. Germline V gene sequence: CDR1 SGHTA, CDR2 FQGTGA. CDR3 loop: CASSLRSEGETQYF. In DNA, the CDR3 is TGTGCCAGCAGCTTACGTTCCGAGGGAGAGACCCAGTACTTC.

The chain joins TRBV19 to TRBJ1-5, with unresolved D. V gave up 4 bases and J gave up 8 bases, with 15 bases separating them. The CDR3 contains 14 residues. Germline CDR1 reads LNHDA; CDR2 reads SQIVND (reference sequence). The CDR3 loop reads CASSTGWAREPQHF. Here the CDR3 DNA reads TGTGCCAGTAGTACCGGTTGGGCGAGGGAGCCCCAGCATTTT.

The gene calls are TRBV18 and TRBJ1-1; no firm D call. Per the germline V gene, CDR1 is KGHSH and CDR2 is LQKENI. Trimming removed 1 base at V and 11 bases at J, with 23 bases between. The CDR3 loop spans 16 amino acids. CDR3: CASSPLAPGSREVAFF. The CDR3 DNA follows: TGTGCCAGCTCACCACTAGCCCCGGGGTCCCGGGAAGTGGCTTTCTTT.

This chain uses TRBV5-1 with TRBJ2-1, with 14 bases fitting TRBD2. The CDR3 covers 17 residues. In germline, CDR1 is SGHRS, CDR2 YFSETQ. The trim removed 5 bases at V and 12 bases at J, leaving 16 bases unmatched. CDR3 nucleotides: TGCGCCAGCAGTTCCGACTTGACTAGCGGGGGGGCCAGTCGGCAGTTCTTC. Translation gives CASSSDLTSGGASRQFF.

The gene calls are TRBV5-1 and TRBJ2-5, with 9 bases matching TRBD1. The CDR3 length is 16 residues. V shed 4 bases, J shed 4 bases, and the junction held 11 bases outside the gene matches. The germline CDR1 and CDR2 sequences are SGHRS and YFSETQ. CDR3 sequence reads: CASSPRGWTGAETQYF. The CDR3 coding sequence is TGCGCCAGCAGCCCTCGTGGCTGGACAGGGGCAGAGACCCAGTACTTC.

This clone was seen once. V usage is TRBV18 and J usage is TRBJ2-2, with D unclear. This CDR3 has 14 residues. Trimming stripped 2 bases from V and 3 bases from J, with 7 bases between. The germline V gene has CDR1 KGHSH and CDR2 LQKENI. The CDR3 coding sequence is TGTGCCAGCTCACCAATCCGAGACACCGGGGAGCTGTTTTTT. It translates to CASSPIRDTGELFF.

V is TRBV7-8 and J is TRBJ1-5; tentative D call: TRBD1 (5 bases). This CDR3 is 19 amino acids long. Germline V gives CDR1 SGHVS, CDR2 FQNEAQ. Trimming pared 0 bases from V and 0 bases from J, leaving 18 bases between. CDR3 in DNA: TGTGCCAGCAGCTTAGCATGGACATGGAGCTCTAATAGCAATCAGCCCCAGCATTTT. Its protein is CASSLAWTWSSNSNQPQHF.

CDR3 amino acids: CASSLSTATANQPQHF. The CDR3 nucleotides read TGTGCCAGCTCACTTTCAACCGCGACAGCAAATCAGCCCCAGCATTTT. V is TRBV18 and J is TRBJ1-5; D is possibly TRBD1 (5 bases). The germline V and J ends were trimmed by 4 bases and 4 bases, with 17 bases remaining between them. The CDR3 has 16 residues. CDR1 and CDR2 (germline): KGHSH, LQKENI.

V usage is TRBV3-1 (or the pseudogene TRBV3-2) and J usage is TRBJ2-3; D is undetermined. The V and J ends lost 0 bases and 2 bases respectively, with 6 bases between them. The CDR3 extends over 14 amino acids. The germline V gene has CDR1 LGHDT and CDR2 YNNKEL (reference sequence). The CDR3 sequence is CASSQDDFTDTQYF. The CDR3, as DNA: TGTGCCAGCAGCCAAGACGACTTCACAGATACGCAGTATTTT.

The V call is TRBV12-5, the J call TRBJ2-3; a weak D match, TRBD1 (6 bases). The CDR3 contains 13 residues. Trimming pared 6 bases from V and 6 bases from J, leaving 13 bases between. Germline-derived CDR1 and CDR2 are LGHNT and FRNRAP. The CDR3, as DNA: TGTGCTAGTGGCCCCTCAGGGGCGGATACGCAGTATTTT. Its protein is CASGPSGADTQYF.

The chain recombines TRBV9 with TRBJ2-1, with 8 bases matching TRBD2. V shed 3 bases, J shed 10 bases, and the junction held 6 bases outside the gene matches. Germline V gene data show CDR1 as SGDLS and CDR2 as YYNGEE. The CDR3 is made up of 13 amino acids. The CDR3 is CASSAEAGEEQFF. CDR3 DNA sequence: TGTGCCAGCAGCGCCGAAGCGGGGGAGGAGCAGTTCTTC. Complete variable domain (other parts from reference TRBV9 and TRBJ2-1): DSGVTQTPKHLITATGQRVTLRCSPRSGDLSVYWYQQSLDQGLQFLIQYYNGEERAKGNILERFSAQQFPDLHSELNLSSLELGDSALYFCASSAEAGEEQFFGPGTRLTVL.

This sequence joins TRBV18 and TRBJ2-7; TRBD2 matches at 14 bases. Germline values: CDR1 KGHSH, CDR2 LQKENI. The length of the CDR3 is 15 residues. Trimming at V came to 6 bases and at J to 3 bases, leaving 4 bases not matched to a gene. CDR3 protein: CASSPGLAGDYEQYF. The CDR3 nucleotides are TGTGCCAGCTCGCCGGGACTAGCGGGGGACTACGAGCAGTACTTC.